A single T cell receptor beta chain is shown here with its context. These data come from a study of cytomegalovirus exposure and HLA in healthy donors. CDR3 size: 15 residues. CDR1 and CDR2 (germline): LNHNV, YYDKDF (reference sequence). With 0 bases removed from V and 1 base from J, the gap between germline ends came to 9 bases. Profiled with immunoSEQ multiplex PCR; TCRdb holds only in-frame clones, not every one. The sample shows fewer than 90,000 clones, less than 90% of them seen only once. The V gene is TRBV15, the J gene TRBJ1-1, with D possibly being TRBD1 (6 bases). This receptor was identified in a woman younger than 35 in good health and CMV-seropositive. Material: PBMCs. The CDR3 DNA reads TGTGCCACCAGCAGAGATGGGGGCACGAACACTGAAGCTTTCTTT. Encoded protein: CATSRDGGTNTEAFF.